This T cell receptor (beta chain) was identified in a study of blood T cell repertoires in COVID-19. The wider study: Italy, Spain and the United States were the sources of the convalescent and acute COVID-19 samples.

The CDR3 has 19 residues. V was clipped by 1 base and J by 6 bases; unmatched bases: 16. Looked up from germline, CDR1 is SGHRS and CDR2 is YFSETQ. Sequencing used immunoSEQ multiplex PCR; TCRdb keeps in-frame clones, though not all of them. The table records some 21,000 clones, 86% of them present only once. The V call is TRBV5-1, the J call TRBJ2-7; 13 bases agree with TRBD2. Sequencing was done on a sample of peripheral blood. The receptor's source is a woman older than 75 with active or convalescent COVID-19. The CDR3 region is CASSLRPLAGGGSMSEQYF. The CDR3 coding sequence is TGCGCCAGCAGCTTGCGCCCACTAGCGGGAGGGGGGTCTATGAGCGAGCAGTACTTC.